The 8 T cell receptor beta chains reported below all come from one sample, sequenced in a study of identical twins. TCRdb re-called the 5' RACE reads through MiXCR, storing one row per CDR3 protein. Among roughly 720,000 distinct CDR3 sequences, 18% were seen once, and the ten largest hold around 13%. These data were also reused for a study on T cells expressing NK-cell markers.

Sequencing used PBMCs. These receptors all come from a woman aged 18-29 years in good health.

This chain joins TRBV20-1 and TRBJ2-5, with TRBD1 matching over 8 bases. This CDR3 contains 13 residues. CDR1 DFQATT and CDR2 SNEGSKA come from the germline V gene (reference sequence). With 6 bases clipped from V and 2 bases from J, the junction kept 5 bases outside the gene matches. In DNA form, the CDR3 reads TGCAGTGCCGGGGACAGGCGGCAAGAGACCCAGTACTTC. Translated, it gives CSAGDRRQETQYF.

The rearrangement joins TRBV12-3 or TRBV12-4 to TRBJ2-2; maybe TRBD1 (5 bases). The CDR3 has 16 amino acids. V dropped 2 bases and J dropped 0 bases, with 10 bases sitting between them. CDR3 amino acids: CASSLWSRANTGELFF. The CDR3 DNA sequence: TGTGCCAGCAGTTTATGGTCCAGGGCGAACACCGGGGAGCTGTTTTTT.

In this sample, this clonotype turned up a few times. The chain recombines TRBV20-1 with TRBJ1-1; TRBD1 might be the D (5 bases). Trimming cost V 4 bases and J 4 bases, with 7 bases left between them. The CDR3 has 11 amino acids. CDR1 and CDR2 from the germline V gene are DFQATT and SNEGSKA (reference sequence). In nucleotides, the CDR3 is TGCAGTGCTAAAGGGGCCACTGAAGCTTTCTTT. It specifies CSAKGATEAFF.

This clonotype has a handful of counts. The chain couples TRBV7-9 to TRBJ2-2; D call uncertain. V was shortened by 1 base and J by 1 base, with 13 bases between the two germline ends. The germline gives CDR1 SEHNR, CDR2 FQNEAQ (reference sequence). This CDR3 spans 17 amino acids. Here the CDR3 reads CASSLGLFAENTGELFF. CDR3 bases: TGTGCCAGCAGCTTAGGTCTGTTCGCGGAGAACACCGGGGAGCTGTTTTTT.

This clonotype was found a few times. V and J are TRBV12-3 or TRBV12-4 and TRBJ2-6, with a possible D match to TRBD2 (5 bases). The V gene lost 4 bases and the J gene lost 1 base, with 8 bases spanning the gap. This CDR3 region has 15 residues. The CDR3 DNA sequence: TGTGCCAGCAGTTACGGGGATTCTGGGGCCAACGTCCTGACTTTC. It specifies CASSYGDSGANVLTF.

The DNA for the CDR3 is TGTGCCAGCAGTAGGCAACAGGGCTACGAGCAGTACTTC. Protein sequence: CASSRQQGYEQYF. The chain uses TRBV27 and TRBJ2-7, with D maybe TRBD1 (6 bases). Trimming took off 5 bases at V and 3 bases at J, with 11 bases between the two ends. The germline gives CDR1 MNHEY, CDR2 SMNVEV (reference sequence). The CDR3 contains 13 residues.

The J gene is TRBJ2-4, the V gene TRBV21-1; the table calls TRBD1, which could not be checked here. TRBV21-1 constitutes a pseudogene. The CDR3 totals 12 residues. DNA of the CDR3: TGTGCCATCCCAACCGGGACAAGAATTCAGTACTTC. This translates into CAIPTGTRIQYF.

The V and J genes are TRBV12-2 and TRBJ2-1; the table gives TRBD1 as D, unverified against the DNA. TRBV12-2 is a recognized pseudogene. This CDR3 spans 17 amino acids. CDR3 loop: CASRADRGSPIVHEQFF. CDR3 DNA sequence: TGTGCAAGTCGCGCGGACAGGGGTTCCCCTATAGTCCATGAGCAGTTCTTC.